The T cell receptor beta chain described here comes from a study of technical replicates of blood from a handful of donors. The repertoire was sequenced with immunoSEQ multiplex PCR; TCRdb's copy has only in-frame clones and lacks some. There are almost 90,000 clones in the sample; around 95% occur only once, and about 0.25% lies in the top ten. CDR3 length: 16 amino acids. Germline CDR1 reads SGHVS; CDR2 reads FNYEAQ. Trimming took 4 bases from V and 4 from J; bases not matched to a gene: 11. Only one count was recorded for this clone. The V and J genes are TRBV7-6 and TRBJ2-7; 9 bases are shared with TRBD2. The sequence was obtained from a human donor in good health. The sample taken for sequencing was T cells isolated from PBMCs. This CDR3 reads CASSSPPSGTTYEQYF. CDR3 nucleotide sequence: TGTGCCAGCAGCTCACCACCTAGCGGGACAACTTACGAGCAGTACTTC.